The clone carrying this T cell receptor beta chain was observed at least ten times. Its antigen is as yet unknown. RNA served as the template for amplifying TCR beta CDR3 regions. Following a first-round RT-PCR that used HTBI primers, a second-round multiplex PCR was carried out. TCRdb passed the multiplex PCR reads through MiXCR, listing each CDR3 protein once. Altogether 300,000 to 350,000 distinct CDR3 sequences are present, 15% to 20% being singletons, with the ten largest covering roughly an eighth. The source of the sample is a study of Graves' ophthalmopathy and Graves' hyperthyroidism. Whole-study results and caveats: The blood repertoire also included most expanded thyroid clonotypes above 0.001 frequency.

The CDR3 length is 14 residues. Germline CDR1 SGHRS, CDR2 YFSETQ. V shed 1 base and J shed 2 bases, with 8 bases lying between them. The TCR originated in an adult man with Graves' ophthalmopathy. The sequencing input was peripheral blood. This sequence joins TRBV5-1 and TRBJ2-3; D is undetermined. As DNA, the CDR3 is TGCGCCAGCAGCTTGAGCCAGAACACAGATACGCAGTATTTT. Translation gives CASSLSQNTDTQYF.